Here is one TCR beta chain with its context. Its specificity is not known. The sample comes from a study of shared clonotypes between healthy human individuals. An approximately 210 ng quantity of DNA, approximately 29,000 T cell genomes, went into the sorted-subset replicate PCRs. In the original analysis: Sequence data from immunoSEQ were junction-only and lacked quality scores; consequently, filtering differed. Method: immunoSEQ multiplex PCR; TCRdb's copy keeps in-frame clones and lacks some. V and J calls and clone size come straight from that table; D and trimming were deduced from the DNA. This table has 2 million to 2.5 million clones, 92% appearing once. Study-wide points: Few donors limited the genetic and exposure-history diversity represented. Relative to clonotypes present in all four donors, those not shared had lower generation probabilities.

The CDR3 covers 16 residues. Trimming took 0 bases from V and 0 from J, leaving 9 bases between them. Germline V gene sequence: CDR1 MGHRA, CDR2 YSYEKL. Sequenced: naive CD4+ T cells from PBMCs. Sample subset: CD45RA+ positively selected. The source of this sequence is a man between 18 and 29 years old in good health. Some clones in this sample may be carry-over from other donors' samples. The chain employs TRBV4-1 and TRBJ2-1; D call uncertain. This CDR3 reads CASSQDSRSSYNEQFF. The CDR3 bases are TGCGCCAGCAGCCAAGATTCTCGGAGCTCCTACAATGAGCAGTTCTTC.